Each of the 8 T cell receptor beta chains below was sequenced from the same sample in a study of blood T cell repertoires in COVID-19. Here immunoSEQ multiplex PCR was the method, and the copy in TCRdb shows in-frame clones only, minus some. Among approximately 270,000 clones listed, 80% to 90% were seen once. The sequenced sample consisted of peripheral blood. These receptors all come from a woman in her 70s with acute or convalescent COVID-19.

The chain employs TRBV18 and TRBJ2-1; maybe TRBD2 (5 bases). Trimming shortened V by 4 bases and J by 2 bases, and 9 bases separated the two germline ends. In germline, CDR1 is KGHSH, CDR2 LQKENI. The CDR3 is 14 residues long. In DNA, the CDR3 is TGTGCCAGCTCACTGGGAGTCGCCTACAATGAGCAGTTCTTC. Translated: CASSLGVAYNEQFF.

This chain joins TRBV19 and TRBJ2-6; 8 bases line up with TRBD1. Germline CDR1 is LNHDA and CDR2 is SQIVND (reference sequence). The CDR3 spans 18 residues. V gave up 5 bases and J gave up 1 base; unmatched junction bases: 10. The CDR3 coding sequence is TGTGCCAGTAGTCTTGACAGGGGCGGGTGGTCTGGGGCCAACGTCCTGACTTTC. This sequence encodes CASSLDRGGWSGANVLTF.

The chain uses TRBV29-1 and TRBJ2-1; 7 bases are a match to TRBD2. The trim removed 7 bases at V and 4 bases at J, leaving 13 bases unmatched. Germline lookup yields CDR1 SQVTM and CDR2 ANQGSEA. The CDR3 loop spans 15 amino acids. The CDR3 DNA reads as TGCAGCGCCCTCTCCGGCGGGGGATTATACAATGAGCAGTTCTTC. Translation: CSALSGGGLYNEQFF.

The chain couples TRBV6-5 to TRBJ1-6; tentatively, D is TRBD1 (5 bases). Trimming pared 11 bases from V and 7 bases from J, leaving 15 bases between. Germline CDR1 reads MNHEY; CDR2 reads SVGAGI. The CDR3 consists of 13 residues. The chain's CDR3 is CALRGQSNSPLHF. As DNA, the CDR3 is TGTGCCCTCCGTGGACAATCGAATTCACCCCTCCACTTT.

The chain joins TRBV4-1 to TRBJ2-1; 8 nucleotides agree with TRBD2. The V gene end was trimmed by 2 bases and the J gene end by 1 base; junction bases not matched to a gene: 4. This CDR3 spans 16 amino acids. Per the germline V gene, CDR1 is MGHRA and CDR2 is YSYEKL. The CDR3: CASSQSLAGSYNEQFF. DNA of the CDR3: TGCGCCAGCAGCCAATCCCTAGCGGGTTCCTACAATGAGCAGTTCTTC.

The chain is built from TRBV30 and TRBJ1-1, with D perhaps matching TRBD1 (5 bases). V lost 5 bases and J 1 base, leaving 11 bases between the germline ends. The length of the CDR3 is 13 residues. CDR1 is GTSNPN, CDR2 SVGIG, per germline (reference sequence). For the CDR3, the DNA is TGTGCCTGGGACGGGGGTAAGAACACTGAAGCTTTCTTT. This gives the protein CAWDGGKNTEAFF. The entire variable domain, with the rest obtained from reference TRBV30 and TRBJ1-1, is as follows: SQTIHQWPATLVQPVGSPLSLECTVEGTSNPNLYWYRQAAGRGLQLLFYSVGIGQISSEVPQNLSASRPQDRQFILSSKKLLLSDSGFYLCAWDGGKNTEAFFGQGTRLTVV.

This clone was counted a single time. The CDR3 sequence is CASSMLEGYEQYF. Here the CDR3 DNA reads TGTGCCAGTAGTATGCTAGAAGGATACGAGCAGTACTTC. This chain connects TRBV19 to TRBJ2-7; D call uncertain. CDR3 length equals 13 residues. V lost 3 bases to trimming and J lost 4 bases, with 10 bases between them. Germline CDR1 and CDR2: LNHDA and SQIVND (reference sequence). Drawing the rest from reference TRBV19 and TRBJ2-7, the complete variable domain is DGGITQSPKYLFRKEGQNVTLSCEQNLNHDAMYWYRQDPGQGLRLIYYSQIVNDFQKGDIAEGYSVSREKKESFPLTVTSAQKNPTAFYLCASSMLEGYEQYFGPGTRLTVT.

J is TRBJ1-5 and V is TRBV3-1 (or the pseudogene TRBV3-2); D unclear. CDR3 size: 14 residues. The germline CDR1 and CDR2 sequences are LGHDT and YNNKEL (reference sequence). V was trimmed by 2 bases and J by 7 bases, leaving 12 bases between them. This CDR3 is CASSQRENVQPQHF. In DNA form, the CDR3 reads TGTGCCAGCAGCCAAAGAGAGAATGTGCAGCCCCAGCATTTT.